This T cell receptor beta chain was identified in a study of T cell responses to AZD1222 COVID-19 vaccine. The CDR3 loop spans 17 amino acids. The germline V gene has CDR1 MGHDK and CDR2 SYGVNS. V gave up 1 base and J gave up 5 bases; unmatched junction bases: 9. Broader study findings: At study baseline, merely roughly 6 AZD1222 recipients were seropositive.

Generated by immunoSEQ multiplex PCR, the TCRdb table keeps only in-frame clones and is missing some. In the table there are fewer than 150,000 clones, 75% to 90% of which are singletons. For this clone: Its target is unknown.

This receptor was identified in an adult in good health. The sample was peripheral blood, taken on day 0 of AZD1222 vaccination. The chain is built from TRBV25-1 and TRBJ2-3, with 10 bases lining up with TRBD1. Here the CDR3 reads CASSESRGTGVGDTQYF. The CDR3, as DNA: TGTGCCAGCAGTGAATCTAGGGGGACAGGGGTGGGAGATACGCAGTATTTT.